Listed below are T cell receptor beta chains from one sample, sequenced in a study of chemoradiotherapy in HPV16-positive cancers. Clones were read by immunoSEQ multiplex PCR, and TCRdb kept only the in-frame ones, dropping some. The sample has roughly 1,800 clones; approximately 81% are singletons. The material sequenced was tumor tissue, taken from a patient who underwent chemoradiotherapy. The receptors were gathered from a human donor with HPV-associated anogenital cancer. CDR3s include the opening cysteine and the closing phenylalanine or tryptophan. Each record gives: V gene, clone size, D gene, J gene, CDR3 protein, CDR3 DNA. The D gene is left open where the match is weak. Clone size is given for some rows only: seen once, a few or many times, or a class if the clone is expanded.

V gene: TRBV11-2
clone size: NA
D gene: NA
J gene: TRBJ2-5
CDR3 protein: CASSLVQGGSETQYF
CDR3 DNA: TGTGCCAGCAGCTTAGTCCAGGGGGGTAGCGAGACCCAGTACTTC

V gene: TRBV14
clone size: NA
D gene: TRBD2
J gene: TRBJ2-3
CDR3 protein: CASSQTPSGAWTDTQYF
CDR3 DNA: TGTGCCAGCAGCCAAACCCCGAGCGGGGCTTGGACAGATACGCAGTATTTT

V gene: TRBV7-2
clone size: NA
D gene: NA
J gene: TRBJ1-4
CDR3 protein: CASSLGGTGSNEKLFF
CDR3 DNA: TGTGCCAGCAGCTTAGGGGGCACAGGGTCTAATGAAAAACTGTTTTTT

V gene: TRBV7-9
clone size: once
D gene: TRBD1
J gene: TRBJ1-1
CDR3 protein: CASSPGQGFNEAFF
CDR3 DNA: TGTGCCAGCAGCCCGGGACAGGGGTTTAATGAAGCTTTCTTT

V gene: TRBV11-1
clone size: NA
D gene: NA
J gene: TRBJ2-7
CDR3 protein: CASSLPGDFSYEQYF
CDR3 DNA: TGTGCCAGCAGCTTACCAGGGGATTTCTCCTACGAGCAGTACTTC

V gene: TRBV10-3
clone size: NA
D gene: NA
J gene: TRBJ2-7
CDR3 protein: CAIRDRDGHGEQYF
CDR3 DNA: TGTGCCATCAGAGACCGGGACGGACATGGCGAGCAGTACTTC

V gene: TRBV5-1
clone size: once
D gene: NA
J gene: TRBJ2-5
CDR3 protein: CASSLFPGQETQYF
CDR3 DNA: TGCGCCAGCAGCTTGTTCCCCGGGCAAGAGACCCAGTACTTC

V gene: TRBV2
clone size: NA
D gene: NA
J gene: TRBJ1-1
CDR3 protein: CASKSGMNTEAFF
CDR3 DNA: TGTGCCAGCAAGTCTGGAATGAACACTGAAGCTTTCTTT

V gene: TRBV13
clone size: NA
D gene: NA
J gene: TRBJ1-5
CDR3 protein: CASSPTRGQPQHF
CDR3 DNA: TGTGCCAGCAGCCCTACGAGGGGTCAGCCCCAGCATTTT

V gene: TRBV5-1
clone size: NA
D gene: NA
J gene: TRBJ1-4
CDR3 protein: CASSFGTGNEKLFF
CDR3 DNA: TGCGCCAGCAGCTTCGGGACGGGTAATGAAAAACTGTTTTTT

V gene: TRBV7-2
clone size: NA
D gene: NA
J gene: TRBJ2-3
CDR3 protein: CASSLGPRGTDTQYF
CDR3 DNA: TGTGCCAGCAGCCTGGGTCCAAGGGGGACAGATACGCAGTATTTT

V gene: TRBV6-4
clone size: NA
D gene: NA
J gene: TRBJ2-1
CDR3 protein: CASSDGLDYNEQFF
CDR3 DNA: TGTGCCAGCAGTGACGGGCTGGATTACAATGAGCAGTTCTTC

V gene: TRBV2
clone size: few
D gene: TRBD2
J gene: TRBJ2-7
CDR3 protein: CASSEMASGTYEQYF
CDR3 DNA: TGTGCCAGCAGTGAAATGGCTAGCGGGACCTACGAGCAGTACTTC

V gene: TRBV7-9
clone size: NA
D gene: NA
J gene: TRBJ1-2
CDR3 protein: CASSYPPRGGYGYTF
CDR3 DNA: TGTGCCAGCAGCTACCCCCCCCGGGGGGGGTATGGCTACACCTTC

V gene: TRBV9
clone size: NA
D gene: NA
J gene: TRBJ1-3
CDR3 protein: CASSVGLSGNTIYF
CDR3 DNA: TGTGCCAGCAGCGTCGGCCTCTCTGGAAACACCATATATTTT

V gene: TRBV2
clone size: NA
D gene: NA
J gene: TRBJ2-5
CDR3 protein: CASSERSTETQYF
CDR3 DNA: TGTGCCAGCAGTGAACGTAGTACAGAGACCCAGTACTTC

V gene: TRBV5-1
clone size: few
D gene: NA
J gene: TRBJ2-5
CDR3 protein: CASSGGGQETQYF
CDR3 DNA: TGCGCCAGCAGCGGAGGTGGGCAAGAGACCCAGTACTTC

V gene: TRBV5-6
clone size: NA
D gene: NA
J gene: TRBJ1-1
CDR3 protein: CASSRFRTVATEAFF
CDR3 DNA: TGTGCCAGCAGCCGTTTCCGGACCGTCGCCACTGAAGCTTTCTTT

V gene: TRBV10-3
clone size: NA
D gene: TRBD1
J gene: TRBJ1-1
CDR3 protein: CAISPSGGGSEAFF
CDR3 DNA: TGTGCCATCAGTCCTTCAGGGGGAGGCTCTGAAGCTTTCTTT

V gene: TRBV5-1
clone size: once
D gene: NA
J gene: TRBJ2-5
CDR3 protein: CASSWGGLMETQYF
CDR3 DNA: TGCGCCAGCAGCTGGGGGGGGCTGATGGAGACCCAGTACTTC

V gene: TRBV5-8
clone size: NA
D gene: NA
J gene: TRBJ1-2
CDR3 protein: CASSPGVYGYTF
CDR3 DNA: TGTGCCAGCAGCCCAGGGGTTTATGGCTACACCTTC

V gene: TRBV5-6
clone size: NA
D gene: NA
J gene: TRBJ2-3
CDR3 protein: CASSLYGQFGDTQYF
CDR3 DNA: TGTGCCAGCAGCTTGTATGGGCAGTTTGGAGATACGCAGTATTTT

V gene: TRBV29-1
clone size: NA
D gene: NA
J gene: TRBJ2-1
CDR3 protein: CSVSGSGDHNEQFF
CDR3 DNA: TGCAGCGTTAGTGGTTCAGGGGACCACAATGAGCAGTTCTTC

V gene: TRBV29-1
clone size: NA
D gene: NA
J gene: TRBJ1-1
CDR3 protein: CSVVRGGTTEAFF
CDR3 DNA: TGCAGCGTTGTCCGGGGGGGAACCACTGAAGCTTTCTTT

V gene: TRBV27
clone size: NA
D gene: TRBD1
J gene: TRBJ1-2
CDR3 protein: CASSSPGQLVYTF
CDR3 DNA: TGTGCCAGCAGTTCACCGGGACAGTTGGTCTACACCTTC

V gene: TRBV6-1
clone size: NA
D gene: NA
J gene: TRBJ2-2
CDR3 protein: CASNGGGGTGELFF
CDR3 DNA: TGTGCCAGCAACGGGGGAGGGGGCACCGGGGAGCTGTTTTTT

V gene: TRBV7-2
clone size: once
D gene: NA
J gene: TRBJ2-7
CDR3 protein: CASSPGYHHEQYF
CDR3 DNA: TGTGCCAGCAGCCCGGGGTATCATCACGAGCAGTACTTC

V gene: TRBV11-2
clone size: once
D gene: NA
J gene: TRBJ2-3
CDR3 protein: CASNQPPTDTQYF
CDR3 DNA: TGTGCCAGCAACCAACCCCCCACAGATACGCAGTATTTT

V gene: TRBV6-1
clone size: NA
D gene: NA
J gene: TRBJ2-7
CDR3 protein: CASSELAGSSYEQYF
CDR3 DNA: TGTGCCAGCAGTGAATTAGCTGGAAGCTCCTACGAGCAGTACTTC

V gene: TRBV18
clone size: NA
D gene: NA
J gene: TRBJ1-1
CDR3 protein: CASSPIELLNTEAFF
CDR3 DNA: TGTGCCAGCTCACCCATAGAGCTCCTGAACACTGAAGCTTTCTTT

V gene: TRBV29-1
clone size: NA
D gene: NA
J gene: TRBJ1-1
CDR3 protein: CSVTGRGALNTEAFF
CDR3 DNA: TGCAGCGTGACGGGTCGCGGCGCCCTAAACACTGAAGCTTTCTTT

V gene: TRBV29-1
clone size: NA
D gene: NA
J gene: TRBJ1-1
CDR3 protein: CSVGKEEGRAAFF
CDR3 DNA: TGCAGCGTCGGAAAGGAAGAGGGCCGGGCAGCTTTCTTT

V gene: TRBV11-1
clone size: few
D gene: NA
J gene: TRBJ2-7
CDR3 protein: CASSLHADPGEEQYF
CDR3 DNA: TGTGCCAGCAGCCTCCATGCGGACCCAGGAGAGGAGCAGTACTTC

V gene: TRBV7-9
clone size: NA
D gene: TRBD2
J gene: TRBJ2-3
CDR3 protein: CASSTQLAGRSDTQYF
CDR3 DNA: TGTGCCAGCAGCACGCAACTAGCGGGGAGGTCAGATACGCAGTATTTT

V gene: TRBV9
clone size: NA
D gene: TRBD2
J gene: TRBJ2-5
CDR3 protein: CASSVDGGREETQYF
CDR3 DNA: TGTGCCAGCAGCGTAGATGGCGGGAGGGAAGAGACCCAGTACTTC

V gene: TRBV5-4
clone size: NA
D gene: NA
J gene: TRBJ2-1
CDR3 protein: CASSTAANYNEQFF
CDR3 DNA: TGTGCCAGCAGTACGGCGGCCAACTACAATGAGCAGTTCTTC

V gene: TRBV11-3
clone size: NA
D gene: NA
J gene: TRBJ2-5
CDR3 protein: CASSIGDSEETQYF
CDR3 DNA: TGTGCCAGCAGCATAGGAGACAGTGAAGAGACCCAGTACTTC

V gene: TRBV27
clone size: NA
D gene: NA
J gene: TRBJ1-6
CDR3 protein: CASSFQLAYNSPLHF
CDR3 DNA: TGTGCCAGCAGTTTTCAGTTAGCGTATAATTCACCCCTCCACTTT

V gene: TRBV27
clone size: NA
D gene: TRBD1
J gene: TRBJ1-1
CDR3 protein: CASSRTRTGRTEAFF
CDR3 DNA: TGTGCCAGCAGTCGGACTAGGACAGGCCGGACTGAAGCTTTCTTT

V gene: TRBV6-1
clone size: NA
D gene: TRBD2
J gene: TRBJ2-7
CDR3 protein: CASNSGTNTYEQYF
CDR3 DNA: TGTGCCAGCAATTCCGGGACTAATACCTACGAGCAGTACTTC

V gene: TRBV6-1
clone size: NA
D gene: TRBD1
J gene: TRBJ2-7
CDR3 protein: CASIMTGTVDYEQYF
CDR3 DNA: TGTGCCAGCATCATGACCGGGACAGTTGACTACGAGCAGTACTTC

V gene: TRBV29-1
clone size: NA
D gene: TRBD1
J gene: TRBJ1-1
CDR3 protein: CSVGPGQGGTEAFF
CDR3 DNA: TGCAGCGTTGGCCCCGGACAGGGTGGTACTGAAGCTTTCTTT

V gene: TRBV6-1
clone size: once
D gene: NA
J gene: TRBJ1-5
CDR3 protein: CASSERAATYSNQPQHF
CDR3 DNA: TGTGCCAGCAGTGAGCGGGCAGCTACCTATAGCAATCAGCCCCAGCATTTT

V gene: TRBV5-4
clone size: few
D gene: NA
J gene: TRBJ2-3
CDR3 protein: CASRRTDTDTQYF
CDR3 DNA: TGTGCCAGCAGAAGGACAGACACAGATACGCAGTATTTT

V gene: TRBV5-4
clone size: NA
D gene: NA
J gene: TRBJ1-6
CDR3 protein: CASSFRTPNSPLHF
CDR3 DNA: TGTGCCAGCAGCTTTCGGACACCAAATTCACCCCTCCACTTT

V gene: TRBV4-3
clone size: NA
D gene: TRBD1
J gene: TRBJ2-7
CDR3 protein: CASSFLPAGQGSYEQYF
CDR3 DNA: TGCGCCAGCAGCTTCCTCCCAGCCGGACAGGGATCCTACGAGCAGTACTTC

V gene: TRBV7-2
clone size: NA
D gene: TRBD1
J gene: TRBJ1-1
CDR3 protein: CASSIPGGHTEAFF
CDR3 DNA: TGTGCCAGCAGCATCCCAGGGGGCCACACTGAAGCTTTCTTT

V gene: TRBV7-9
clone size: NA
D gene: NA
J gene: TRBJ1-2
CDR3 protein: CASSLADGKSDGYTF
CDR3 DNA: TGTGCCAGCAGCTTAGCTGATGGTAAATCAGATGGCTACACCTTC

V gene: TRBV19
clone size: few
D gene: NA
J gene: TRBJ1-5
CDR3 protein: CASSPDQGYNQPQHF
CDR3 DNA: TGTGCCAGTAGTCCAGACCAGGGTTACAATCAGCCCCAGCATTTT

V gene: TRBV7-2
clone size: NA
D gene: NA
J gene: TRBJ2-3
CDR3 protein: CASSATDTQYF
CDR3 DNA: TGTGCCAGCAGCGCCACAGATACGCAGTATTTT

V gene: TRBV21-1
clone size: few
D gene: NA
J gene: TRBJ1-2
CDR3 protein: CASRGGNYGYTF
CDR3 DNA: TGTGCCAGCAGAGGCGGTAACTATGGCTACACCTTC

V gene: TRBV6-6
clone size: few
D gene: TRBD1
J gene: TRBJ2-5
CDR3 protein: CASRPHDRDQETQYF
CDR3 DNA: TGTGCCAGCAGACCTCACGACAGGGACCAAGAGACCCAGTACTTC

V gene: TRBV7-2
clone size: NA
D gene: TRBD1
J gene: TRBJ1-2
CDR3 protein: CASSHGTGNLYGYTF
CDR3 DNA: TGTGCCAGCAGCCACGGGACAGGGAATCTCTATGGCTACACCTTC